Shown below are 24 T cell receptor beta chains from a single sample sequenced in a study of T cells after yellow fever vaccination. TCRdb passed the 5' RACE reads through MiXCR, listing each CDR3 protein once. This table holds hundreds of thousands of distinct CDR3 sequences, approximately 9% found once. Material: PBMCs, obtained on the day of the first yellow fever vaccination. The receptors originated from a man younger than 35 who received the YFV17D yellow fever vaccine.

This clonotype came up a few times. The rearrangement uses TRBV6-2 or TRBV6-3 and TRBJ2-6; D may match TRBD1 or TRBD2 (5 bases each). Germline CDR1 MNHEY, CDR2 SVGEGT. The V gene lost 1 base and the J gene lost 0 bases, with 19 bases spanning the gap. CDR3 length: 20 amino acids. CDR3 nucleotides: TGTGCCAGCAGTTACTGGCGGTCGGGGCGGCACTTCTCTGGGGCCAACGTCCTGACTTTC. Encoded protein: CASSYWRSGRHFSGANVLTF.

This clonotype was counted at least ten times. This sequence joins TRBV5-1 and TRBJ2-5; 11 bases fit TRBD2. J lost 1 base, V lost 4 bases, and 0 bases had no gene match. This CDR3 has 14 amino acids. Looked up from germline, CDR1 is SGHRS and CDR2 is YFSETQ. CDR3 loop: CASSGTSGQETQYF. The DNA of the CDR3 is TGCGCCAGCAGCGGGACTAGCGGCCAAGAGACCCAGTACTTC.

The chain has TRBV4-1 and TRBJ1-1, with TRBD1 matching over 11 bases. The trim removed 2 bases at V and 4 bases at J, leaving 9 bases unmatched. Per germline, CDR1 MGHRA and CDR2 YSYEKL. The CDR3 totals 17 residues. CDR3 residues: CASSQPRTGGGSTEAFF. CDR3 sequence (DNA): TGCGCCAGCAGCCAACCCCGGACAGGGGGCGGGAGCACTGAAGCTTTCTTT.

This clonotype has at least ten counts. The V call is TRBV5-1, the J call TRBJ2-3; D ambiguous. Looked up from germline, CDR1 is SGHRS and CDR2 is YFSETQ. The CDR3 length is 15 residues. V was clipped by 2 bases and J by 0 bases, with 10 bases between them. Here the CDR3 reads CASSLTPSSTDTQYF. The CDR3 coding sequence is TGCGCCAGCAGCTTAACTCCCTCGAGCACAGATACGCAGTATTTT. Together with reference TRBV5-1 and TRBJ2-3, the CDR3 gives the full variable domain: KAGVTQTPRYLIKTRGQQVTLSCSPISGHRSVSWYQQTPGQGLQFLFEYFSETQRNKGNFPGRFSGRQFSNSRSEMNVSTLELGDSALYLCASSLTPSSTDTQYFGPGTRLTVL.

This clonotype was recorded many times. The rearrangement joins TRBV7-9 to TRBJ1-1; D gene uncertain. The germline V and J ends were trimmed by 5 bases and 3 bases, with 10 bases remaining between them. The CDR3 spans 13 residues. Germline CDR1 is SEHNR and CDR2 is FQNEAQ (reference sequence). CDR3 loop: CASSPTTHTEAFF. The CDR3 nucleotides are TGTGCCAGCAGCCCTACAACCCACACTGAAGCTTTCTTT.

This clonotype has a handful of counts. The chain couples TRBV4-2 to TRBJ1-1, with 7 bases matching TRBD1. The germline V gene encodes CDR1 LGHNA and CDR2 YNFKEQ. V lost 0 bases, J lost 1 base, and 2 bases stayed unmatched. This CDR3 has 15 residues. Here the CDR3 reads CASSQDRTGNTEAFF. Here the CDR3 DNA reads TGTGCCAGCAGCCAAGATCGGACAGGGAACACTGAAGCTTTCTTT.

This clonotype was detected only a few times. The chain uses TRBV27 and TRBJ1-2; D possibly corresponds to TRBD1 (6 bases). V shed 8 bases and J shed 7 bases, with 17 bases lying between them. The CDR3 loop spans 13 amino acids. The V gene's germline CDR1 is MNHEY and CDR2 SMNVEV (reference sequence). CDR3 region: CASGKRDTAGYTF. CDR3 bases: TGTGCCAGCGGTAAGCGGGACACTGCTGGCTACACCTTC.

The CDR3 DNA reads as TGTGCCAGCAGCTTAGAGGCCAGAGCTGTTAATTCACCCCTCCACTTT. Protein sequence: CASSLEARAVNSPLHF. This sequence joins TRBV7-6 and TRBJ1-6, with D hard to call. Germline V gene data show CDR1 as SGHVS and CDR2 as FNYEAQ. V gave up 1 base and J gave up 6 bases, with 13 bases separating them. The CDR3 runs 16 residues.

This clonotype was seen a few times. The chain is built from TRBV5-1 and TRBJ2-3, with 9 bases aligning to TRBD1. CDR3 size: 14 residues. With V trimmed by 4 bases and J by 6 bases, 6 bases remained unmatched. CDR1 and CDR2 (germline): SGHRS, YFSETQ. The CDR3 here is CASSRTGAADTQYF. The CDR3 nucleotides read TGCGCCAGCAGCCGGACAGGGGCGGCGGATACGCAGTATTTT.

This clonotype showed up just a few times. V and J are TRBV18 and TRBJ1-4, with D unresolved. Trimming took 3 bases from V and 8 from J, leaving 16 bases between them. Germline V gene data show CDR1 as KGHSH and CDR2 as LQKENI. This CDR3 has 15 amino acids. The CDR3 bases are TGTGCCAGCTCACCCGTACGGCAGGATGGAGAAAAACTGTTTTTT. Residues: CASSPVRQDGEKLFF.

This clonotype was observed a few times. This CDR3 is CASSSPTGSYEQYF. The CDR3 coding sequence is TGTGCCAGCAGCTCTCCGACAGGTTCGTACGAGCAGTACTTC. The chain has TRBV7-9 and TRBJ2-7; perhaps TRBD1 as D (6 bases). V lost 4 bases and J 4 bases, leaving 14 bases between the germline ends. The CDR3 has 14 amino acids. Germline V gives CDR1 SEHNR, CDR2 FQNEAQ (reference sequence).

This rearrangement joins TRBV4-2 to TRBJ1-6; possible D gene TRBD1, 6 bases. CDR1 and CDR2 (germline): LGHNA, YNFKEQ. The CDR3 is 15 residues long. The germline V and J ends were trimmed by 0 bases and 6 bases, with 9 bases remaining between them. CDR3 protein: CASSQDWGLNSPLHF. The CDR3 DNA follows: TGTGCCAGCAGCCAAGATTGGGGGCTTAATTCACCCCTCCACTTT.

This clonotype has more than one count but fewer than ten. An end of the junction does not agree with germline; a read error may underlie this. The chain uses TRBV7-7 and TRBJ1-2, with a possible D match to TRBD1 (6 bases). Germline CDR1 and CDR2: SSHAT and FNYEAQ (reference sequence). This CDR3 comprises 15 residues. CDR3 loop: CASSPLTTGLNGYTF. The CDR3 nucleotides are TGTGCTAGCAGCCCCCTTACCACAGGGTTAAACGGCTACACCTTC.

The chain uses TRBV5-1 and TRBJ2-1; D gene uncertain. Germline V gene lookup returns CDR1 SGHRS and CDR2 YFSETQ. V was clipped by 1 base and J by 2 bases, with 10 bases between them. The CDR3 covers 15 residues. The CDR3 loop reads CASSLSDSTYNEQFF. The CDR3 region has the DNA TGCGCCAGCAGCTTGTCGGATAGTACCTACAATGAGCAGTTCTTC.

This clonotype was detected only a few times. The chain carries TRBV6-5 and TRBJ1-5; possible D gene TRBD1, 6 bases. The V gene lost 2 bases and the J gene lost 1 base, with 9 bases spanning the gap. The CDR3 is 15 amino acids. Germline V CDR1 and CDR2: MNHEY, SVGAGI. In DNA form, the CDR3 reads TGTGCCAGCAGTTACGGAGGGGGAAGCAATCAGCCCCAGCATTTT. Protein sequence: CASSYGGGSNQPQHF.

This clonotype was seen only a few times. V gene TRBV4-1 combines with J gene TRBJ2-4, with 13 bases that match TRBD2. Germline CDR1 reads MGHRA; CDR2 reads YSYEKL. V was pared by 3 bases and J by 6 bases, with 8 bases of the junction left unmatched. The CDR3 is 17 amino acids. The chain's CDR3 is CASSHTSGGAVVNIQYF. In DNA, the CDR3 is TGCGCCAGCAGCCACACTAGCGGGGGGGCTGTCGTAAACATTCAGTACTTC.

This clonotype was seen only a few times. V gene TRBV25-1 combines with J gene TRBJ1-2, with 10 positions matching TRBD1. The germline V gene has CDR1 MGHDK and CDR2 SYGVNS. V dropped 8 bases and J dropped 7; count of bases not matched to a gene: 4. The CDR3 is 12 residues long. The CDR3 protein is CASQDRGPGYTF. Written as DNA, the CDR3 is TGTGCCAGCCAAGACAGGGGGCCTGGCTACACCTTC.

This clonotype has only a few counts. The chain couples TRBV12-3 or TRBV12-4 to TRBJ1-1; TRBD1 agrees at 9 bases. V lost 3 bases to trimming and J lost 6 bases; unmatched junction nucleotides: 5. The CDR3 sequence is 14 residues long. This CDR3 is CASSFRTGVAEAFF. For the CDR3, the DNA is TGTGCCAGCAGTTTTCGGACAGGGGTAGCTGAAGCTTTCTTT.

This clonotype was counted between two and nine times. The rearrangement uses TRBV7-7 and TRBJ1-1; D not resolved. CDR3 length equals 13 residues. The V and J ends lost 4 bases and 2 bases respectively, with 8 bases between them. Germline V gives CDR1 SSHAT, CDR2 FNYEAQ (reference sequence). This CDR3 reads CASSSTVNTEAFF. CDR3 nucleotide sequence: TGTGCCAGCAGCTCGACCGTTAACACTGAAGCTTTCTTT. Full variable domain (outside the CDR3, taken from reference TRBV7-7 and TRBJ1-1): GAGVSQSPRYKVTKRGQDVTLRCDPISSHATLYWYQQALGQGPEFLTYFNYEAQPDKSGLPSDRFSAERPEGSISTLTIQRTEQRDSAMYRCASSSTVNTEAFFGQGTRLTVV.

The chain has TRBV7-2 and TRBJ1-1, with D perhaps TRBD1 (5 bases). Germline assignment: CDR1 SGHTA and CDR2 FQGNSA. CDR3 length: 12 residues. V was trimmed by 6 bases and J by 1 base, leaving 6 bases between them. Written as DNA, the CDR3 is TGTGCCAGCAGGGGGACGAACACTGAAGCTTTCTTT. Protein: CASRGTNTEAFF.

On this clonotype: A much larger clone lies one base from this, so it may be a read error. V and J are TRBV20-1 and TRBJ2-1; D might be TRBD1 (5 bases). Germline values: CDR1 DFQATT, CDR2 SNEGSKA (reference sequence). CDR3 length: 12 amino acids. In nucleotides, the CDR3 is TGCAGTGCGAGCGACAGTTTCGATGAGCAGTCCTTC. This encodes CSASDSFDEQSF.

This clonotype was counted between two and nine times. The J gene is TRBJ2-3, the V gene TRBV7-8, with TRBD2 identical over 8 bases. Unmatched junction bases numbered 15, after V lost 4 bases and J lost 0 bases. CDR1 is SGHVS and CDR2 is FQNEAQ in the germline V gene. The CDR3 runs to 19 residues. This CDR3 is CASSSAGAMAGTSTDTQYF. DNA of the CDR3: TGTGCCAGCAGCTCAGCGGGGGCTATGGCCGGAACTAGCACAGATACGCAGTATTTT.

CDR3 in amino acids: CASSSQRGDTQYF. The CDR3 DNA sequence: TGTGCCAGCAGTTCCCAGCGGGGGGATACGCAGTATTTT. This sequence joins TRBV27 and TRBJ2-3; 8 positions agree with TRBD2. The V segment lost 4 bases and the J segment 6 bases; nucleotides outside the gene matches: 3. This CDR3 is built from 13 residues. CDR1 and CDR2 (germline): MNHEY, SMNVEV (reference sequence).

The J gene is TRBJ2-3, the V gene TRBV29-1, with 10 positions matching TRBD1. The junction had 8 bases not matched to a gene; V was cut back by 7 bases and J by 4 bases. The CDR3 covers 14 residues. Per the germline V gene, CDR1 is SQVTM and CDR2 is ANQGSEA. The CDR3 coding sequence is TGCAGCGCGGGGACAGGGGTTATTGCAGATACGCAGTATTTT. Its translation is CSAGTGVIADTQYF.